Following are 2 T cell receptor beta chains from one sample sequenced in a study of blood T cell repertoires in COVID-19. Sequenced by immunoSEQ multiplex PCR; TCRdb stores in-frame clones only, minus some. Here the sample spans more than 90,000 clones, almost 95% being singletons. The specimen sequenced was peripheral blood. The source is a man between 45 and 60 years old with active COVID-19.

The chain recombines TRBV2 with TRBJ2-6; D is possibly TRBD2 (5 bases). There are 19 residues in the CDR3. V lost 1 base to trimming and J lost 0 bases, with 16 bases between them. Germline V gene sequence: CDR1 SNHLY, CDR2 FYNNEI. The CDR3, as DNA: TGTGCCAGCAGTGAAGTGAGAACGGGATACCGCTCTGGGGCCAACGTCCTGACTTTC. Protein: CASSEVRTGYRSGANVLTF. Drawing the rest from reference TRBV2 and TRBJ2-6, the complete variable domain is EPEVTQTPSHQVTQMGQEVILRCVPISNHLYFYWYRQILGQKVEFLVSFYNNEISEKSEIFDDQFSVERPDGSNFTLKIRSTKLEDSAMYFCASSEVRTGYRSGANVLTFGAGSRLTVL.

The rearrangement uses TRBV19 and TRBJ2-7, with 8 bases lining up with TRBD2. The CDR3 is made up of 15 amino acids. Unmatched junction bases numbered 14, after V lost 9 bases and J lost 4 bases. Germline CDR1 is LNHDA and CDR2 is SQIVND (reference sequence). CDR3: CASSTGTRLTYEQYF. The CDR3 DNA is TGTGCCAGCTCCACCGGGACTAGGCTTACTTACGAGCAGTACTTC.